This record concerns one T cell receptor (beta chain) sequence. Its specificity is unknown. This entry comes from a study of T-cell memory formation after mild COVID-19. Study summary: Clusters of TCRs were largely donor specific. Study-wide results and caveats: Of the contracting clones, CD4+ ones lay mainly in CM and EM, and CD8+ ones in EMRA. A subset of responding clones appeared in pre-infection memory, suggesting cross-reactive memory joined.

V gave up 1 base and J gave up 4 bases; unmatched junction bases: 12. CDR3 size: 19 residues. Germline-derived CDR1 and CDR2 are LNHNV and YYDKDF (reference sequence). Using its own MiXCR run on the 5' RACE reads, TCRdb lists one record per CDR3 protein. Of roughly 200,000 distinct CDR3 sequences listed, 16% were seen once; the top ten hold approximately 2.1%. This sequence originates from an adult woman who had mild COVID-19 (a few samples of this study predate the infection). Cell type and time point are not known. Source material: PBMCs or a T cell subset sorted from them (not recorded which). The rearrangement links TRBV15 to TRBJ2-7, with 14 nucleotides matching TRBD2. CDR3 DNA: TGTGCCACCAGCAGAGCCCCGACTAGCGGGGGGGCCTTTCGTTACGAGCAGTACTTC. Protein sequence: CATSRAPTSGGAFRYEQYF.